One and the same sample provided the 13 T cell receptor beta chains below, sequenced in a study of CD4 T cells in relation to SARS-CoV-2 and coronaviruses. The antigens these receptors bind are not known. Here immunoSEQ multiplex PCR was the method, and the copy in TCRdb shows in-frame clones only, minus some. The sample carries tens of thousands of clones, over 70% recorded once. The sample consisted of naive CD4+ T cells from PBMCs, cultured in vitro. As for subset: naive CD4+ T cells isolated by negative enrichment. These receptors came from an adult with COVID-19.

The chain has TRBV6-5 and TRBJ2-1; 9 nucleotides align to TRBD2. V was pared by 2 bases and J by 7 bases, with 3 bases of the junction left unmatched. In germline, CDR1 is MNHEY, CDR2 SVGAGI. The CDR3 is 14 amino acids. The CDR3 loop is CASSYRTSANEQFF. CDR3 DNA: TGTGCCAGCAGTTACAGGACTAGCGCTAATGAGCAGTTCTTC.

CDR3 bases: TGTGCCAGCAGCTTGGCCCACCCCGATACGCAGTATTTT. Protein sequence: CASSLAHPDTQYF. The V call is TRBV7-2, the J call TRBJ2-3; D is unresolved. CDR3 length equals 13 residues. V lost 3 bases and J lost 6, with 10 bases in between. Germline-derived CDR1 and CDR2 are SGHTA and FQGNSA. Full variable domain (remainder filled in from reference TRBV7-2 and TRBJ2-3): GAGVSQSPSNKVTEKGKDVELRCDPISGHTALYWYRQSLGQGLEFLIYFQGNSAPDKSGLPSDRFSAERTGGSVSTLTIQRTQQEDSAVYLCASSLAHPDTQYFGPGTRLTVL.

A single count supports this clone. This chain joins TRBV18 and TRBJ1-2; 7 positions agree with TRBD1. Germline CDR1 KGHSH, CDR2 LQKENI. CDR3 length: 16 residues. With V trimmed by 2 bases and J by 10 bases, 16 bases remained unmatched. DNA of the CDR3: TGTGCCAGCTCACCAATCCAGGGGGAACCCACGGATGACTACACCTTC. Encoded protein: CASSPIQGEPTDDYTF.

V is TRBV7-9 and J is TRBJ2-3, with D possibly being TRBD1 (5 bases). Germline values: CDR1 SEHNR, CDR2 FQNEAQ (reference sequence). Trimming cost V 0 bases and J 1 base, with 8 bases left between them. This CDR3 is 15 amino acids long. Here the CDR3 DNA reads TGTGCCAGCAGCTTAGCCCAGGGCGGCACAGATACGCAGTATTTT. Amino acids: CASSLAQGGTDTQYF.

J is TRBJ2-1 and V is TRBV5-1, with 12 nucleotides matching TRBD2. The length of the CDR3 is 16 residues. V gave up 3 bases and J gave up 5 bases; unmatched junction bases: 6. CDR1 is SGHRS, CDR2 YFSETQ, per germline. The CDR3 loop reads CASSSGLAGPHNEQFF. The CDR3, as DNA: TGCGCCAGCAGCTCGGGACTAGCGGGCCCGCACAATGAGCAGTTCTTC.

This CDR3 is CASSLGPATHSGANVLTF. In DNA, the CDR3 is TGCGCCAGCAGCTTGGGGCCCGCCACCCACTCTGGGGCCAACGTCCTGACTTTC. The V call is TRBV5-1, the J call TRBJ2-6; D call uncertain. The V end lost 0 bases, the J end lost 0 bases, and 13 bases lay between the germline ends. The CDR3 sequence is 18 residues long. Germline V lookup: CDR1 SGHRS, CDR2 YFSETQ.

The table lists this clone with a count of one. The V and J genes are TRBV18 and TRBJ1-2; 8 bases line up with TRBD1. CDR3 size: 16 residues. Looked up from germline, CDR1 is KGHSH and CDR2 is LQKENI. V lost 2 bases and J lost 3; bases outside the gene matches: 8. CDR3 sequence (DNA): TGTGCCAGCTCACCATCCGCGGGGACAGGCGACTATGGCTACACCTTC. It encodes CASSPSAGTGDYGYTF.

The chain links TRBV5-1 to TRBJ1-4; D call uncertain. CDR1 and CDR2 from the germline V gene are SGHRS and YFSETQ. V gave up 0 bases and J gave up 3 bases, with 6 bases separating them. This CDR3 contains 14 residues. The DNA of the CDR3 is TGCGCCAGCAGCTTGGCTTTGGCTAATGAAAAACTGTTTTTT. Encoded protein: CASSLALANEKLFF.

This clone was found once. V and J are TRBV28 and TRBJ1-5, with D unclear. Trimming cost V 6 bases and J 0 bases, with 6 bases left between them. CDR3 size: 13 residues. Germline loops: CDR1 MDHEN, CDR2 SYDVKM. The CDR3 nucleotides are TGTGCCAGCAGCCTTAATAGCAATCAGCCCCAGCATTTT. This sequence encodes CASSLNSNQPQHF. The whole variable domain, filled in from reference TRBV28 and TRBJ1-5, reads DVKVTQSSRYLVKRTGEKVFLECVQDMDHENMFWYRQDPGLGLRLIYFSYDVKMKEKGDIPEGYSVSREKKERFSLILESASTNQTSMYLCASSLNSNQPQHFGDGTRLSIL.

This clone has only one observation. The rearrangement uses TRBV5-1 and TRBJ2-1; D is possibly TRBD1 or TRBD2 (5 bases each). There are 15 residues in the CDR3. Germline CDR1 and CDR2: SGHRS and YFSETQ. Trimming removed 0 bases at V and 7 bases at J, with 14 bases between. CDR3: CASSLVGTEYNEQFF. DNA for the CDR3: TGCGCCAGCAGCTTGGTAGGGACGGAGTATAATGAGCAGTTCTTC. Full variable domain (outside the CDR3, taken from reference TRBV5-1 and TRBJ2-1): KAGVTQTPRYLIKTRGQQVTLSCSPISGHRSVSWYQQTPGQGLQFLFEYFSETQRNKGNFPGRFSGRQFSNSRSEMNVSTLELGDSALYLCASSLVGTEYNEQFFGPGTRLTVL.

This clone was observed once. V is TRBV6-5 and J is TRBJ1-1; D is ambiguous. Germline V gene sequence: CDR1 MNHEY, CDR2 SVGAGI. Trimming stripped 2 bases from V and 3 bases from J, with 7 bases between. This CDR3 has 13 residues. The CDR3 DNA follows: TGTGCCAGCAGTTACACCCGGGACACTGAAGCTTTCTTT. It codes for CASSYTRDTEAFF.

This sequence joins TRBV2 and TRBJ1-5, with D tentatively TRBD1 (6 bases). V was trimmed by 6 bases and J by 8 bases, leaving 14 bases between them. This CDR3 spans 13 amino acids. The germline gives CDR1 SNHLY, CDR2 FYNNEI. In DNA form, the CDR3 reads TGTGCCAGCAGCGCGGGACACAGGAAGCCCCAGCATTTT. As protein: CASSAGHRKPQHF.

The chain employs TRBV7-6 and TRBJ2-1; TRBD1 might be the D (5 bases). This CDR3 comprises 16 residues. Germline CDR1 is SGHVS and CDR2 is FNYEAQ. V lost 0 bases, J lost 6 bases, and 15 bases lay in between. The CDR3 sequence is CASSLAPDRVGNEQFF. The CDR3 DNA reads TGTGCCAGCAGCTTAGCCCCCGACAGAGTAGGCAATGAGCAGTTCTTC.